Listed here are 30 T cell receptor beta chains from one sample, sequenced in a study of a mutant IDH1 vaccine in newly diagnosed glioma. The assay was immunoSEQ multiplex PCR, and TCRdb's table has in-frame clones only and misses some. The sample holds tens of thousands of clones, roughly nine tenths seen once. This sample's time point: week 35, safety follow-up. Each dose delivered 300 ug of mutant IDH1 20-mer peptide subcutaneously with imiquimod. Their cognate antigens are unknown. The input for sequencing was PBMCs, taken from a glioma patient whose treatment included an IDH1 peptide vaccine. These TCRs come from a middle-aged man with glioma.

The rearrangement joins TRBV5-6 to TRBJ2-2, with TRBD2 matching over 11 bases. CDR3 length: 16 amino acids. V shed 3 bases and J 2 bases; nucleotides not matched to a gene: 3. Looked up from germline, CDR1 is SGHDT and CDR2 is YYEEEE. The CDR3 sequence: CASSSRLAGNTGELFF. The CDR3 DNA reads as TGTGCCAGCAGCTCCAGACTAGCGGGAAACACCGGGGAGCTGTTTTTT.

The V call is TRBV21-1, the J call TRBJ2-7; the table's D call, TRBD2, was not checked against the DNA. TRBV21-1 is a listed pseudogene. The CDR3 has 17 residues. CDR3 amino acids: CASNHAGSAGSSYEQYV. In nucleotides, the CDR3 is TGTGCCAGCAACCATGCGGGGTCCGCCGGGAGCTCCTACGAGCAGTACGTC.

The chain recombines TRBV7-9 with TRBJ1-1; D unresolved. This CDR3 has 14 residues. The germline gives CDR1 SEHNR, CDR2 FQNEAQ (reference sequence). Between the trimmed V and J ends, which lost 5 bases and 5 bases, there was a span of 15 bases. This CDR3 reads CASSHPESRTEAFF. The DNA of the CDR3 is TGTGCCAGCAGCCACCCAGAGTCACGAACTGAAGCTTTCTTT.

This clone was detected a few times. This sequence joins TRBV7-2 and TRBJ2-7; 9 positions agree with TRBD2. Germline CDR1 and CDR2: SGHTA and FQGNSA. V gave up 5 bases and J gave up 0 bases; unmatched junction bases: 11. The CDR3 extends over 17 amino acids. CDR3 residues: CASSAELAGTASYEQYF. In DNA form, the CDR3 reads TGTGCCAGCAGCGCCGAGCTAGCGGGGACTGCCTCCTACGAGCAGTACTTC.

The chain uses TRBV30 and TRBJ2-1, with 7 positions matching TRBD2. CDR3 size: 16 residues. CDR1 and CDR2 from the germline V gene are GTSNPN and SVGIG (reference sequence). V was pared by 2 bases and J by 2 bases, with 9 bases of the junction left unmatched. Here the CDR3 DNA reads TGTGCCTGGAGTTATTCCAGAAGCGGGGCCTACAATGAGCAGTTCTTC. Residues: CAWSYSRSGAYNEQFF.

The CDR3 sequence is CASSLGTGAPYNEQFF. DNA for the CDR3: TGTGCCAGCAGTTTGGGTACGGGCGCACCTTACAATGAGCAGTTCTTC. The genes are TRBV27 and TRBJ2-1, with unresolved D. Per the germline V gene, CDR1 is MNHEY and CDR2 is SMNVEV (reference sequence). Trimming shortened V by 3 bases and J by 4 bases, and 16 bases separated the two germline ends. This CDR3 has 16 amino acids.

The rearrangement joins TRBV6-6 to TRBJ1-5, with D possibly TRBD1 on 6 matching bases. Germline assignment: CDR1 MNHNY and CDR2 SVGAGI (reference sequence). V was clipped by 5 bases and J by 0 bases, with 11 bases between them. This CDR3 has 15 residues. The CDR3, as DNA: TGTGCCAGCAGTCTGGACAGTAATAGCAATCAGCCCCAGCATTTT. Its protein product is CASSLDSNSNQPQHF.

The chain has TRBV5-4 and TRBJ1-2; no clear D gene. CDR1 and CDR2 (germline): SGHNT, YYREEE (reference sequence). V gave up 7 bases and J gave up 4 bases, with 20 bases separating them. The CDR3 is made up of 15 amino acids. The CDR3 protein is CASAFYQEKTYGYTF. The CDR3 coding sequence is TGTGCCAGCGCTTTCTACCAGGAAAAGACCTATGGCTACACCTTC. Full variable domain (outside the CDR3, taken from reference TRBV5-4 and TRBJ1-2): ETGVTQSPTHLIKTRGQQVTLRCSSQSGHNTVSWYQQALGQGPQFIFQYYREEENGRGNFPPRFSGLQFPNYSSELNVNALELDDSALYLCASAFYQEKTYGYTFGSGTRLTVV.

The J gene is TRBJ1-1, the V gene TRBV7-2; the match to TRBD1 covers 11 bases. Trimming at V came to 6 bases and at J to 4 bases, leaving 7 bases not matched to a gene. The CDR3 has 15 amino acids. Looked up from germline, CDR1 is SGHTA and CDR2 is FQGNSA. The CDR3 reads CASRKKGQGGTEAFF. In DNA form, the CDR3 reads TGTGCCAGCAGGAAAAAGGGACAGGGGGGCACTGAAGCTTTCTTT.

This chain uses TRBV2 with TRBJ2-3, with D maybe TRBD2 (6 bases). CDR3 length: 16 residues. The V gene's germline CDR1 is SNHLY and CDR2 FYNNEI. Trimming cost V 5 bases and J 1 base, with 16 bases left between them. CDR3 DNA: TGTGCCAGCAGTAATGGGCTACTAGCTGGCACAGATACGCAGTATTTT. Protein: CASSNGLLAGTDTQYF.

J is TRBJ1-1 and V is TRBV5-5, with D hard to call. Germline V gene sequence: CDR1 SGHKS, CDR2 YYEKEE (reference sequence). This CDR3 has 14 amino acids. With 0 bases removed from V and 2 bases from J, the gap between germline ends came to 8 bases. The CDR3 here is CASSLAGRNTEAFF. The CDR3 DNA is TGTGCCAGCAGCTTGGCCGGGCGAAACACTGAAGCTTTCTTT.

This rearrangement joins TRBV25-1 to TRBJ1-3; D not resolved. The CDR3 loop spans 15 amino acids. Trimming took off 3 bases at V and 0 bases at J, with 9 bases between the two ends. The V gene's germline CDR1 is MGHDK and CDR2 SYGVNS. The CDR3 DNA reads TGTGCCAGCAGTGAGGTTGGGAGCTCTGGAAACACCATATATTTT. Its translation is CASSEVGSSGNTIYF.

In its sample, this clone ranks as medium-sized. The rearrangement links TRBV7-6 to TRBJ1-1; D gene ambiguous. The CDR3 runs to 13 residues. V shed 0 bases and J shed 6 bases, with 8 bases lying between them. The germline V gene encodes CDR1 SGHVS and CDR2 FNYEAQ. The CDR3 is CASSLATAAEAFF. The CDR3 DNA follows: TGTGCCAGCAGCTTAGCCACAGCAGCTGAAGCTTTCTTT.

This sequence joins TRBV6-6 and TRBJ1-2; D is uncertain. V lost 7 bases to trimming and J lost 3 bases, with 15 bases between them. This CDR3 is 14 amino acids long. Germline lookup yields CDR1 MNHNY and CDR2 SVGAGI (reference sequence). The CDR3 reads CASNKEGVHYGYTF. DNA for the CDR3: TGTGCCAGCAATAAGGAGGGAGTTCACTATGGCTACACCTTC.

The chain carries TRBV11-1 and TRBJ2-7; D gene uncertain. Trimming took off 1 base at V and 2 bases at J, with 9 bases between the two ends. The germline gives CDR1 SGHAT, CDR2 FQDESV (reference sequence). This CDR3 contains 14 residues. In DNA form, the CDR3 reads TGTGCCAGCAGCTTAGAAGTCGGAGCCTACGAGCAGTACTTC. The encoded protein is CASSLEVGAYEQYF. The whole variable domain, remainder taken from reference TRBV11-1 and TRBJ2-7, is EAEVAQSPRYKITEKSQAVAFWCDPISGHATLYWYRQILGQGPELLVQFQDESVVDDSQLPKDRFSAERLKGVDSTLKIQPAELGDSAMYLCASSLEVGAYEQYFGPGTRLTVT.

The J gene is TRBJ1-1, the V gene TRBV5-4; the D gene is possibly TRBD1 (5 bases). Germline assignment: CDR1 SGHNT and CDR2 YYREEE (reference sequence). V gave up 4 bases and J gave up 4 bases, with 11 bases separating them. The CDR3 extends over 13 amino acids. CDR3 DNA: TGTGCCAGCAGCCCCCGTACAGGCACTGAAGCTTTCTTT. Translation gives CASSPRTGTEAFF.

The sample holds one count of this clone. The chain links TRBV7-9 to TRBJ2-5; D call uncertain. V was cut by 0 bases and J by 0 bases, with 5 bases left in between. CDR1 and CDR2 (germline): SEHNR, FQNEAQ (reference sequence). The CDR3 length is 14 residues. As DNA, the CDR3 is TGTGCCAGCAGCTTAGCGAGAGACCAAGAGACCCAGTACTTC. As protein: CASSLARDQETQYF.

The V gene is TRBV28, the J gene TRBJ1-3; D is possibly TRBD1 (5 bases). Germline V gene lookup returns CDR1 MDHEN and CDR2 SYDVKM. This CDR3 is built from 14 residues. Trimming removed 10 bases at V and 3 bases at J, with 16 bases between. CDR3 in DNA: TGTGCCACCGGGGCTACCGGCTTTGGAAACACCATATATTTT. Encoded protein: CATGATGFGNTIYF.

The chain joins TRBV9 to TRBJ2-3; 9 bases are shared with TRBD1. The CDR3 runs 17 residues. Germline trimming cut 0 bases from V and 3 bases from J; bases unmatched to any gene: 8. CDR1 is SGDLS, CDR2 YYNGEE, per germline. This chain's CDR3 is CASSVVGRTGETDTQYF. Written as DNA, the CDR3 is TGTGCCAGCAGCGTAGTAGGTAGGACAGGGGAGACAGATACGCAGTATTTT. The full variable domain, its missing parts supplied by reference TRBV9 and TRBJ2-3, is DSGVTQTPKHLITATGQRVTLRCSPRSGDLSVYWYQQSLDQGLQFLIQYYNGEERAKGNILERFSAQQFPDLHSELNLSSLELGDSALYFCASSVVGRTGETDTQYFGPGTRLTVL.

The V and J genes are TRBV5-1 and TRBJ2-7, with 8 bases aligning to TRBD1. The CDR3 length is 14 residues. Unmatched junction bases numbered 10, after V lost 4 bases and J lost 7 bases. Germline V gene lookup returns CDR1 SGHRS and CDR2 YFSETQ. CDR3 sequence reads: CASSTTDRVREQYF. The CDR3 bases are TGCGCCAGCAGCACCACGGACAGGGTAAGGGAGCAGTACTTC.

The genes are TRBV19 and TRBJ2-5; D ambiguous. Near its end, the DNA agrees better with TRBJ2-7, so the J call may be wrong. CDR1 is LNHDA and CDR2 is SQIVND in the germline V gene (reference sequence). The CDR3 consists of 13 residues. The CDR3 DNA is TGTGCCAGTAGTATAAGCCTATCCTACGAGCAGTACTTC. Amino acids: CASSISLSYEQYF.

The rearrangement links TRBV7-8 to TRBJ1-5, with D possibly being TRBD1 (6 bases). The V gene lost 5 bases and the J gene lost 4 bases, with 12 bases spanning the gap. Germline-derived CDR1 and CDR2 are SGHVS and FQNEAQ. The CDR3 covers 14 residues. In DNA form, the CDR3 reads TGTGCCAGCAGCCCCGTACAGGGAAATCAGCCCCAGCATTTT. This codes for CASSPVQGNQPQHF.

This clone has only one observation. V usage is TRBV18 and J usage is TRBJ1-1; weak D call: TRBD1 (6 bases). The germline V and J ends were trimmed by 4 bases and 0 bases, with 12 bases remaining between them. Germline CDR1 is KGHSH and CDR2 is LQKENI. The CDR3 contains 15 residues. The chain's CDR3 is CASSRGQALNTEAFF. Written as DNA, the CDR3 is TGTGCCAGCTCACGGGGGCAGGCCCTGAACACTGAAGCTTTCTTT.

CDR3 amino acids: CASSQLGARSNQPQHF. CDR3 nucleotides: TGTGCCAGCAGCCAATTGGGGGCCCGTAGCAATCAGCCCCAGCATTTT. This rearrangement joins TRBV5-5 to TRBJ1-5; a weak D match, TRBD1 (6 bases). Trimming pared 4 bases from V and 0 bases from J, leaving 14 bases between. CDR1 SGHKS and CDR2 YYEKEE come from the germline V gene (reference sequence). CDR3 length: 16 amino acids.

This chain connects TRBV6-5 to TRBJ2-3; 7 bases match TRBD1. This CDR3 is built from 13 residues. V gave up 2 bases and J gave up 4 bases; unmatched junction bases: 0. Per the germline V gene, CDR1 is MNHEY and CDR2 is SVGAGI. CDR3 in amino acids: CASSYDRADTQYF. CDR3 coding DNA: TGTGCCAGCAGTTACGACAGGGCAGATACGCAGTATTTT.

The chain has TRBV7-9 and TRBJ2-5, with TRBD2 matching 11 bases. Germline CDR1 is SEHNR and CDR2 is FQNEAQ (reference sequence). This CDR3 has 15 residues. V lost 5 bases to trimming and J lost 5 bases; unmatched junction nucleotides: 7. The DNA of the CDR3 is TGTGCCAGCAGCATTAGCGGGGGGGCCGGTGAGACCCAGTACTTC. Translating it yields CASSISGGAGETQYF.

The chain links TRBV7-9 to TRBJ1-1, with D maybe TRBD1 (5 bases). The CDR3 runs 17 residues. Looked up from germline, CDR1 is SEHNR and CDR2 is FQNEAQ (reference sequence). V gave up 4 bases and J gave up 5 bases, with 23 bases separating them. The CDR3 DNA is TGTGCCAGCAGCTCCCAACTGGGGCAGGGAGGTCCAACTGAAGCTTTCTTT. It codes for CASSSQLGQGGPTEAFF.

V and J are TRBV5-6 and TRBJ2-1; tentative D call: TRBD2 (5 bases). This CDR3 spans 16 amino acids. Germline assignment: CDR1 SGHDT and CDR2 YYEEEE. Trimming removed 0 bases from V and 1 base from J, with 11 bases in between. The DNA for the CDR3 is TGTGCCAGCAGCTTGGGGTCCGGGGTATCCTACAATGAGCAGTTCTTC. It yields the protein CASSLGSGVSYNEQFF.

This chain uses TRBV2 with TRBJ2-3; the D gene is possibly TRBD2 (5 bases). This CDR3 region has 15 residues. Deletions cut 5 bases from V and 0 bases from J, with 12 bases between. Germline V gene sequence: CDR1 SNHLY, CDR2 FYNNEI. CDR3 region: CASSSLSGSTDTQYF. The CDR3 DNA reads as TGTGCCAGCAGTTCCCTGAGCGGAAGCACAGATACGCAGTATTTT. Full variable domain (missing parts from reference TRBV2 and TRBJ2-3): EPEVTQTPSHQVTQMGQEVILRCVPISNHLYFYWYRQILGQKVEFLVSFYNNEISEKSEIFDDQFSVERPDGSNFTLKIRSTKLEDSAMYFCASSSLSGSTDTQYFGPGTRLTVL.

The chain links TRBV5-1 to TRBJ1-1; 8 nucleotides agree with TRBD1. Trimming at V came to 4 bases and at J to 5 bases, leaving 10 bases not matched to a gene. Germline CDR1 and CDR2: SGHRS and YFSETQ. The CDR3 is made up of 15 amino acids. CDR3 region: CASSPLQGGRTEAFF. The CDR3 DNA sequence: TGCGCCAGCAGCCCCTTACAGGGGGGAAGGACTGAAGCTTTCTTT.